This is a list of T cell receptor beta chains from one sample in a study of cytomegalovirus exposure and HLA in healthy donors. Measured with immunoSEQ multiplex PCR; TCRdb has only the in-frame clones, and not every one. Among some 130,000 clones listed, 77% were seen once. Specimen: PBMCs. These receptors were obtained from a male donor in good health and CMV-seronegative. CDR3s include the opening cysteine and the closing phenylalanine or tryptophan. A D gene is named only where the DNA matches it firmly. Rows give clone size only sometimes, using once, few, many, or a class for an expanded clone.

TGTGCCAGCAGCGTAGGGACAGCCGAAGCTTTCTTT CASSVGTAEAFF TRBJ1-1 TRBD1 TRBV6-5 once
TGTGCCAGCAGCTTGGCCGAAAGGGGACTCTACAATCAGCCCCAGCATTTT CASSLAERGLYNQPQHF TRBJ1-5 - TRBV5-6 -
TGTGCCAGCAGCTTAATAGCCACCAATCAGCCCCAGCATTTT CASSLIATNQPQHF TRBJ1-5 - TRBV7-6 -
TGTGCCAGCAGCCGCTCGACTAGCGGGGGGGCGTTCTACGAGCAGTACTTC CASSRSTSGGAFYEQYF TRBJ2-7 TRBD2 TRBV5-5 -
TGTGCCAGCAGCGTAGAACCGGGACAGGGAACCTACGAGCAGTACTTC CASSVEPGQGTYEQYF TRBJ2-7 TRBD1 TRBV11-2 -
TGTGCCAGCAGCATACAGGGTTTTGTGAACACTGAAGCTTTCTTT CASSIQGFVNTEAFF TRBJ1-1 - TRBV5-4 -
TGTGCCAGCAGCCCCGAAGCGGGAGGGGGGGCAGATACGCAGTATTTT CASSPEAGGGADTQYF TRBJ2-3 TRBD2 TRBV5-4 few
TGTGCCAGCAGTGAAACAGTCTACTATGGCTACACCTTC CASSETVYYGYTF TRBJ1-2 - TRBV2 -
TGTGCCAGTAGATCACAGAGCCTAGCCGGTCAGCCCCAGCATTTT CASRSQSLAGQPQHF TRBJ1-5 - TRBV19 -
TGCGCCAGCACCGACGCCTGGACTAGCGGGCTCACAGATACGCAGTATTTT CASTDAWTSGLTDTQYF TRBJ2-3 TRBD2 TRBV5-1 -
TGTGCCAGCAGCTTAGGGACGGAAGGGGGCGATATAAGTTACGAGCAGTACTTC CASSLGTEGGDISYEQYF TRBJ2-7 TRBD1 TRBV5-6 few
TGTGCCAGCAGTTCAGTCTATGGCTACACCTTC CASSSVYGYTF TRBJ1-2 - TRBV28 few
TGTGCCAGCAGCTTCGGGACCGCGGGGGGCTACACCTTC CASSFGTAGGYTF TRBJ1-2 - TRBV9 -
TGTGCCAGCAGTTACGGGGACAGACCAAATGAAAAACTGTTTTTT CASSYGDRPNEKLFF TRBJ1-4 TRBD1 TRBV6-5 once
TGTGCCAGCAGCTCGGGACAGGCCAACTCCTACGAGCAGTACTTC CASSSGQANSYEQYF TRBJ2-7 TRBD1 TRBV11-3 -
TGCGCCAGCAGCTTCCAGGGGGCTTCCCTTGGCCCAATTTCACCCCTCCACTTT CASSFQGASLGPISPLHF TRBJ1-6 TRBD1 TRBV5-1 few
TGTGCCAGCAGAGAGGGGGCTTTGGCTCAGCCCCAGCATTTT CASREGALAQPQHF TRBJ1-5 TRBD1 TRBV6-5 -
TGTGCCAGCAGTTTCGGGCGGGGCCAAGCTCCGCCCGGGGAGCTGTTTTTT CASSFGRGQAPPGELFF TRBJ2-2 - TRBV27 -
TGTGCCAGCAGGCGCCTTTTTACGACTAGCGGCACAGATACGCAGTATTTT CASRRLFTTSGTDTQYF TRBJ2-3 TRBD2 TRBV2 few
TGTGCCAGCAGCTTGCAGGGTTTAGGCACAGATACGCAGTATTTT CASSLQGLGTDTQYF TRBJ2-3 - TRBV5-8 -
TGTGCCAGCAGGGAGCGGTCCTATGGCTACACCTTC CASRERSYGYTF TRBJ1-2 - TRBV6-1 -
TGTGCCAGCAGCGTAGAACAGCAGAACACTGAAGCTTTCTTT CASSVEQQNTEAFF TRBJ1-1 - TRBV9 once
TGTGCCAGCAGCCCTGGACAGGTCCGCACAGATACGCAGTATTTT CASSPGQVRTDTQYF TRBJ2-3 TRBD1 TRBV7-3 -
TGCGCCAGCAGCCGAAGCCTAAACACTGAAGCTTTCTTT CASSRSLNTEAFF TRBJ1-1 - TRBV4-1 -
TGTGCCAGCAGCGTAACGGCCGGGACAGGGCTTGATGAGCAGTACTTC CASSVTAGTGLDEQYF TRBJ2-7 TRBD1 TRBV9 -
TGTGCCAGCAGTTTATCCTCCAAGGGAGGAGTGCAAAAGCCCCAGCATTTT CASSLSSKGGVQKPQHF TRBJ1-5 - TRBV27 -
TGTGCCAGCAGCCCCCCCGGGAGTAGCGACGAGCAGTACTTC CASSPPGSSDEQYF TRBJ2-7 - TRBV9 -
TGCAGCGTCGTGGGACTAGCGGGAGGGTTACACAATGAGCAGTTCTTC CSVVGLAGGLHNEQFF TRBJ2-1 TRBD2 TRBV29-1 -
TGTGCCAGCAGCTTAAGAACTAGCGGGGTCTACGAGCAGTACTTC CASSLRTSGVYEQYF TRBJ2-7 TRBD2 TRBV7-2 few
TGTGCCACCAGCAGAGATACCCTCGACAGGGTAAAGTATGGCTACACCTTC CATSRDTLDRVKYGYTF TRBJ1-2 TRBD1 TRBV15 -
TGTGCCAGCAGCTTAGATACTAGCGGGAGTGAGCAGTTCTTC CASSLDTSGSEQFF TRBJ2-1 TRBD2 TRBV7-3 -
TGTGCCAGCAGCCCTTGGTTTGGGGACAGAGTATACGAGCAGTACTTC CASSPWFGDRVYEQYF TRBJ2-7 TRBD1 TRBV5-6 -
TGCGCCAGCAGCTCCGGGACAGGGCTCTACGAGCAGTACTTC CASSSGTGLYEQYF TRBJ2-7 TRBD1 TRBV5-1 few
TGTGCCAGCAGCCTCGAACAGGGGGCTCAGCCCCAGCATTTT CASSLEQGAQPQHF TRBJ1-5 TRBD1 TRBV7-6 -
TGTGCCAGCAGTTACTACGCAGGGGATGATACGCAGTATTTT CASSYYAGDDTQYF TRBJ2-3 - TRBV6-5 -
TGTGCCAGTAGTGAACAGGGGGCTCGGTACGAGCAGTACTTC CASSEQGARYEQYF TRBJ2-7 TRBD1 TRBV19 -
TGCGCCAGCAGCCAAGTCCTGGCGGACGGGGGTCTCGAGCAGTACTTC CASSQVLADGGLEQYF TRBJ2-7 - TRBV4-3 -
TGTGCCAGTAGTATAAACAGGGCAACTAATGAAAAACTGTTTTTT CASSINRATNEKLFF TRBJ1-4 - TRBV19 few
TGTGCCAGCAGCTTAGCGGGAAGGACAGGGGGCATGAACACTGAAGCTTTCTTT CASSLAGRTGGMNTEAFF TRBJ1-1 TRBD1 TRBV7-8 -
TGCGCCAGCAGCCAAGGACGGGTGAACACTGAAGCTTTCTTT CASSQGRVNTEAFF TRBJ1-1 - TRBV4-1 -
TGTGCCAGCAGCCAAGGGGGGGGACTCCGCTACAATGAGCAGTTCTTC CASSQGGGLRYNEQFF TRBJ2-1 TRBD2 TRBV14 few
TGCGCCAGCAGCCAAGTTCTCACAGGGGTTATTGACGAGCAGTACTTC CASSQVLTGVIDEQYF TRBJ2-7 TRBD1 TRBV4-1 -
TGTGCCAGCAGCCTAAACAGGGGGAGGAACAATCAGCCCCAGCATTTT CASSLNRGRNNQPQHF TRBJ1-5 TRBD1 TRBV28 -
TGTGCCAGCAGTTACCAATCGGGACACGACTATGGCTACACCTTC CASSYQSGHDYGYTF TRBJ1-2 - TRBV6-5 few
TGTGCCAGCTCAGCCCCAGGGGGCACAGATACGCAGTATTTT CASSAPGGTDTQYF TRBJ2-3 - TRBV7-2 -
TGTGCCATCAGTGATGGCAGACAAAACTATGGCTACACCTTC CAISDGRQNYGYTF TRBJ1-2 - TRBV10-3 -
TGTGCCAGCAGCTTAAGGACTAGCGGGAGGGTGGGTACGCAGTATTTT CASSLRTSGRVGTQYF TRBJ2-3 TRBD2 TRBV7-3 -
TGTGCCAGCAGCTTGGGACTAGCGGGAGTGGCCAAAAACAGTCAGTACTTC CASSLGLAGVAKNSQYF TRBJ2-4 TRBD2 TRBV5-6 few
TGTGCCATCAGTGATGAAGCGGGGGGGCGGGAGACCCAGTACTTC CAISDEAGGRETQYF TRBJ2-5 TRBD2 TRBV10-3 -
TGTGCCAGCAGCCAAGTAGCGGGAGGGCCGAATACAGATACGCAGTATTTT CASSQVAGGPNTDTQYF TRBJ2-3 TRBD2 TRBV4-2 -